These T cell receptor beta chains were read from a single sample in a study of T cell responses to AZD1222 COVID-19 vaccine. Repertoires were generated with immunoSEQ multiplex PCR, while TCRdb's copy carries only in-frame clones and drops some. The sample includes some 150,000 clones, 82% of them seen just once. The specimen comprised peripheral blood, sampled on day 0 of MenACWY control vaccination. All receptors come from an adult in good health. CDR3s include the opening cysteine and the closing phenylalanine or tryptophan. A D gene is named only where the DNA matches it firmly. Expanded clones are given a class, and other clones once, few, many or no size at all.

abundance | j_gene | d_gene | v_gene | CDR3aa | CDR3nt
. | TRBJ1-1 | TRBD1 | TRBV29-1 | CSVERQGNTEAFF | TGCAGCGTTGAGCGACAGGGGAACACTGAAGCTTTCTTT
. | TRBJ2-3 | . | TRBV29-1 | CSVEGAADTQYF | TGCAGCGTTGAGGGGGCTGCAGATACGCAGTATTTT
. | TRBJ1-6 | TRBD1 | TRBV28 | CASSNPTGGGSPLHF | TGTGCCAGCAGTAACCCAACAGGGGGAGGATCACCCCTCCACTTT
. | TRBJ2-2 | . | TRBV6-1 | CASSSGAAGTGELFF | TGTGCCAGCAGTTCCGGGGCAGCAGGCACCGGGGAGCTGTTTTTT
few | TRBJ2-2 | TRBD1 | TRBV19 | CASSMGTGGTGELFF | TGTGCCAGTAGTATGGGGACAGGGGGGACCGGGGAGCTGTTTTTT
. | TRBJ1-5 | . | TRBV6-1 | CASSDGGYNQPQHF | TGTGCCAGCAGTGATGGTGGTTACAATCAGCCCCAGCATTTT
. | TRBJ1-5 | TRBD1 | TRBV10-2 | CASSESGLAGGLQPQHF | TGCGCCAGCAGTGAGTCAGGATTAGCAGGGGGCTTGCAGCCCCAGCATTTT
few | TRBJ2-4 | TRBD2 | TRBV28 | CASSAPTSGGVAKNIQYF | TGTGCCAGCAGTGCCCCTACTAGCGGGGGAGTAGCCAAAAACATTCAGTACTTC
once | TRBJ2-3 | . | TRBV3-1/TRBV3-2 | CASSQAGDTQYF | TGTGCCAGCAGCCAGGCCGGCGATACGCAGTATTTT
. | TRBJ2-1 | . | TRBV2 | CASSFHRVRENEQFF | TGTGCCAGCAGTTTCCACAGGGTTCGGGAGAATGAGCAGTTCTTC
. | TRBJ1-3 | . | TRBV5-5 | CASSLYSGNTIYF | TGTGCCAGCAGCTTGTACTCTGGAAACACCATATATTTT
. | TRBJ1-4 | . | TRBV11-2 | CASSSRTAFLATNEKLFF | TGTGCCAGCAGCTCCAGGACAGCATTTTTAGCAACTAATGAAAAACTGTTTTTT
once | TRBJ1-2 | . | TRBV5-4 | CASSFKSAPRQGYTF | TGTGCCAGCAGCTTTAAATCGGCTCCGCGCCAGGGCTACACCTTC
. | TRBJ1-1 | . | TRBV6-6 | CASSSQGTHSNTEAFF | TGTGCCAGCAGTTCCCAGGGGACCCACTCTAACACTGAAGCTTTCTTT
. | TRBJ2-5 | . | TRBV5-8 | CASSLGVETQYF | TGTGCCAGCAGCTTGGGGGTAGAGACCCAGTACTTC
. | TRBJ1-1 | . | TRBV6-1 | CASSEVRGATEAFF | TGTGCCAGCAGTGAAGTACGGGGGGCCACTGAAGCTTTCTTT
. | TRBJ2-3 | . | TRBV3-1/TRBV3-2 | CASSQYLAGRDTQYF | TGTGCCAGCAGCCAATATTTGGCAGGGAGAGATACGCAGTATTTT
. | TRBJ1-4 | . | TRBV30 | CAVGRVYEKLFF | TGTGCCGTGGGCAGGGTGTATGAAAAACTGTTTTTT